This TCR beta chain was sequenced during a study of CD8 T cells in ankylosing spondylitis. The CDR3 loop spans 17 amino acids. Germline V gene sequence: CDR1 LNHDA, CDR2 SQIVND (reference sequence). With 1 base removed from V and 7 bases from J, the gap between germline ends came to 20 bases. Whole-study results and caveats: The authors reported significant enrichment of disease-linked clones in matched ankylosing spondylitis synovial fluid. What seemed typical of ankylosing spondylitis blood was a TCR beta motif built from several highly homologous variants. Before this, some motif variants had been reported in reactive arthritis synovial fluid and blood.

Regarding this clonotype: The antigen remains unidentified.

Quantitative 5'-RACE with molecular barcodes generated TCR beta libraries. From the 5' RACE reads, TCRdb called clonotypes with MiXCR, one entry per CDR3 protein. The data contain some 130,000 distinct CDR3 sequences, roughly 8% of them seen just once; the ten biggest clones take up 7.3%. Sequenced: synovial fluid, either unsorted or a sorted T cell fraction (not recorded which). The rearrangement uses TRBV19 and TRBJ2-1; TRBD1 might be the D (5 bases). The TCR was taken from a male donor with ankylosing spondylitis. CDR3 protein: CASSIARTFSKKNEQFF. The DNA of the CDR3 is TGTGCCAGTAGTATAGCTCGGACATTCTCGAAGAAGAATGAGCAGTTCTTC.